A single sample is the source of the 29 T cell receptor beta chains below, sequenced in a study of cytomegalovirus exposure and HLA in healthy donors. Primers: 60 Vbeta forward and 13 Jbeta reverse. TCRdb's copy holds only in-frame clones and misses some; the assay was immunoSEQ multiplex PCR. The sample includes some 170,000 clones, around 81% of them seen just once. Sequencing input: PBMCs. The origin of the receptors is a woman in her fifties or sixties in good health and CMV-seronegative.

This chain links TRBV2 with TRBJ2-6, with 8 positions matching TRBD1. Germline V CDR1 and CDR2: SNHLY, FYNNEI. The CDR3 runs to 16 residues. V trimming: 4 bases; J trimming: 2 bases; junction bases outside the gene matches: 4. CDR3 residues: CASSVQGAAGANVLTF. The CDR3 DNA reads as TGTGCCAGCAGTGTTCAGGGGGCAGCTGGGGCCAACGTCCTGACTTTC.

V usage is TRBV5-4 and J usage is TRBJ1-2, with 9 positions matching TRBD1. The CDR3 consists of 15 residues. CDR1 is SGHNT, CDR2 YYREEE, per germline (reference sequence). J was trimmed by 4 bases and V by 4 bases; bases with no gene match: 8. CDR3 protein: CASSPDRGRSYGYTF. CDR3 in DNA: TGTGCCAGCAGCCCGGACAGGGGTCGGTCCTATGGCTACACCTTC.

The J gene is TRBJ1-1, the V gene TRBV27; D is possibly TRBD1 (6 bases). Trimming cost V 5 bases and J 4 bases, with 11 bases left between them. CDR1 and CDR2 (germline): MNHEY, SMNVEV (reference sequence). The CDR3 is 13 residues long. The CDR3 coding sequence is TGTGCCAGCAGTCTTAACAGGGCCACTGAAGCTTTCTTT. It encodes CASSLNRATEAFF.

The DNA for the CDR3 is TGTGCCAGTAGTTGGGAGGTGGGCGAGGTGTCCGGCGGCTACACCTTC. Protein: CASSWEVGEVSGGYTF. This chain connects TRBV19 to TRBJ1-2; D call uncertain. The CDR3 spans 16 residues. The V end lost 5 bases, the J end lost 8 bases, and 24 bases lay between the germline ends. Looked up from germline, CDR1 is LNHDA and CDR2 is SQIVND (reference sequence).

The chain recombines TRBV19 with TRBJ2-1; TRBD1 agrees at 9 bases. CDR3 length: 14 residues. Per the germline V gene, CDR1 is LNHDA and CDR2 is SQIVND (reference sequence). V shed 8 bases, J shed 6 bases, and the junction held 8 bases outside the gene matches. CDR3 nucleotides: TGTGCCAGTGAAACAGGGGGCGCAGGCAATGAGCAGTTCTTC. It codes for CASETGGAGNEQFF.

The gene calls are TRBV2 and TRBJ1-2; D may be TRBD1 (6 bases). Trimming removed 3 bases at V and 8 bases at J, with 10 bases between. The CDR3 contains 12 residues. The germline V gene has CDR1 SNHLY and CDR2 FYNNEI. Here the CDR3 reads CASSEGAPGYTF. CDR3 bases: TGTGCCAGCAGTGAGGGGGCGCCAGGCTACACCTTC. Full variable domain (rest looked up from reference TRBV2 and TRBJ1-2): EPEVTQTPSHQVTQMGQEVILRCVPISNHLYFYWYRQILGQKVEFLVSFYNNEISEKSEIFDDQFSVERPDGSNFTLKIRSTKLEDSAMYFCASSEGAPGYTFGSGTRLTVV.

V gene TRBV4-2 combines with J gene TRBJ2-7; TRBD2 agrees at 12 bases. The CDR3 is 17 residues long. Germline-derived CDR1 and CDR2 are LGHNA and YNFKEQ. The V and J ends lost 1 base and 2 bases, in that order; junction bases with no gene match: 6. The CDR3 DNA is TGTGCCAGCAGCCAAGCCCCGACTAGCGGGGGTGCCTACGAGCAGTACTTC. Its protein product is CASSQAPTSGGAYEQYF.

This chain connects TRBV5-4 to TRBJ2-7, with a tentative D call TRBD2 (6 bases). The germline V gene has CDR1 SGHNT and CDR2 YYREEE (reference sequence). Between the trimmed V and J ends, which lost 4 bases and 5 bases, there was a span of 19 bases. The CDR3 sequence is 15 residues long. CDR3 sequence reads: CASSRAGPLGHEQYF. In nucleotides, the CDR3 is TGTGCCAGCAGCAGGGCGGGACCCCTAGGCCACGAGCAGTACTTC.

This sequence joins TRBV30 and TRBJ2-7, with a possible D match to TRBD2 (6 bases). The CDR3 spans 15 residues. Per the germline V gene, CDR1 is GTSNPN and CDR2 is SVGIG (reference sequence). The V and J ends lost 4 bases and 0 bases respectively, with 16 bases between them. CDR3 nucleotides: TGTGCCTGGAACCCGGGACTCGCTAGCTCCTACGAGCAGTACTTC. Its translation is CAWNPGLASSYEQYF. Full variable domain (missing parts from reference TRBV30 and TRBJ2-7): SQTIHQWPATLVQPVGSPLSLECTVEGTSNPNLYWYRQAAGRGLQLLFYSVGIGQISSEVPQNLSASRPQDRQFILSSKKLLLSDSGFYLCAWNPGLASSYEQYFGPGTRLTVT.

A note on this clone: Distinct nucleotide sequences in the sample also encode this CDR3. J is TRBJ2-3 and V is TRBV7-9; maybe TRBD2 (6 bases). V was clipped by 3 bases and J by 0 bases, with 10 bases between them. CDR3 length equals 15 residues. The germline CDR1 and CDR2 sequences are SEHNR and FQNEAQ (reference sequence). The CDR3 protein is CASSLGGTSTDTQYF. In nucleotides, the CDR3 is TGTGCCAGCAGCTTGGGGGGAACTAGCACAGATACGCAGTATTTT.

The V gene is TRBV5-1, the J gene TRBJ1-1; TRBD1 aligns across 7 bases. The length of the CDR3 is 15 residues. The germline gives CDR1 SGHRS, CDR2 YFSETQ. The J segment lost 7 bases and the V segment lost 2 bases, leaving 11 bases of the junction unmatched. CDR3 sequence (DNA): TGCGCCAGCAGCTTCGCCGACAGGGAGCGGAATGAAGCTTTCTTT. It codes for CASSFADRERNEAFF. The full variable domain, rest sourced from reference TRBV5-1 and TRBJ1-1, is KAGVTQTPRYLIKTRGQQVTLSCSPISGHRSVSWYQQTPGQGLQFLFEYFSETQRNKGNFPGRFSGRQFSNSRSEMNVSTLELGDSALYLCASSFADRERNEAFFGQGTRLTVV.

For the CDR3, the DNA is TGTGCCAGCAGCCCGGTTGAGGGGACTTGGGAGCAGTACTTC. Amino acids: CASSPVEGTWEQYF. The chain employs TRBV7-2 and TRBJ2-7, with D possibly being TRBD2 (6 bases). CDR1 and CDR2 (germline): SGHTA, FQGNSA. The CDR3 contains 14 residues. V dropped 5 bases and J dropped 7 bases, with 18 bases sitting between them.

Only a few counts were recorded for this clone. The J gene is TRBJ1-2, the V gene TRBV21-1; the table's D call TRBD1 went unverified against the DNA. TRBV21-1 is a pseudogene locus. The CDR3 consists of 18 residues. The CDR3, as DNA: TGTGCCAGCAGCAAAAGCCCGGACAGGGTTAAGGGCAACTATGGCTACACCTTC. Its protein is CASSKSPDRVKGNYGYTF.

This rearrangement joins TRBV6-5 to TRBJ2-1, with unresolved D. The germline V gene has CDR1 MNHEY and CDR2 SVGAGI. The CDR3 is 12 amino acids. V shed 6 bases and J shed 7 bases, with 10 bases lying between them. The CDR3 loop is CASSHAPNEQFF. CDR3 bases: TGTGCCAGCAGCCACGCGCCGAATGAGCAGTTCTTC.

The DNA for the CDR3 is TGTGCCAGCAGTGAATACAGGGGGCGTACAAATAATTCACCCCTCCACTTT. It specifies CASSEYRGRTNNSPLHF. The chain joins TRBV2 to TRBJ1-6; 9 nucleotides agree with TRBD1. The V segment lost 2 bases and the J segment 5 bases; nucleotides outside the gene matches: 7. The length of the CDR3 is 17 residues. Germline assignment: CDR1 SNHLY and CDR2 FYNNEI.

This clone has just one count. The gene calls are TRBV19 and TRBJ1-6; 10 bases align to TRBD1. Trimming at V came to 5 bases and at J to 6 bases, leaving 7 bases not matched to a gene. The germline V gene encodes CDR1 LNHDA and CDR2 SQIVND (reference sequence). CDR3 length: 16 residues. CDR3 region: CASSPGQGNGNSPLHF. Here the CDR3 DNA reads TGTGCCAGTAGTCCGGGACAGGGGAACGGTAATTCACCCCTCCACTTT.

This clone was counted once. The chain couples TRBV5-4 to TRBJ2-2; D may be TRBD1 (5 bases). The germline V gene has CDR1 SGHNT and CDR2 YYREEE (reference sequence). Trimming took 4 bases from V and 6 from J, leaving 16 bases between them. There are 15 residues in the CDR3. The CDR3 is CASSQDTDRPGELFF. CDR3 DNA: TGTGCCAGCAGCCAAGATACCGACAGACCCGGGGAGCTGTTTTTT.

This clone showed up just a few times. The V gene is TRBV20-1, the J gene TRBJ1-2, with D perhaps TRBD1 (5 bases). This CDR3 region has 9 residues. V lost 6 bases, J lost 13 bases, and 12 bases lay in between. The germline gives CDR1 DFQATT, CDR2 SNEGSKA (reference sequence). CDR3 in amino acids: CSAGGVLTF. DNA for the CDR3: TGCAGTGCGGGAGGGGTTCTCACCTTC.

The chain carries TRBV9 and TRBJ1-1; a possible D gene is TRBD1 (5 bases). The CDR3 has 16 residues. The germline gives CDR1 SGDLS, CDR2 YYNGEE. With 0 bases removed from V and 0 bases from J, the gap between germline ends came to 12 bases. The chain's CDR3 is CASSVVGVGMNTEAFF. The CDR3 region has the DNA TGTGCCAGCAGCGTAGTAGGGGTCGGCATGAACACTGAAGCTTTCTTT.

The genes are TRBV10-3 and TRBJ2-5; tentatively, D is TRBD2 (5 bases). Germline lookup yields CDR1 ENHRY and CDR2 SYGVKD. The CDR3 sequence is 14 residues long. The V end was cut by 4 bases, the J end by 5 bases, with 14 bases between. The DNA of the CDR3 is TGTGCCATCAGTGCTGTACTTGGGGAGGAGACCCAGTACTTC. Translation gives CAISAVLGEETQYF.

This clone has at least ten counts. This CDR3 is CASQTGKNQPQHF. CDR3 in DNA: TGTGCCAGCCAGACAGGGAAAAATCAGCCCCAGCATTTT. The rearrangement joins TRBV6-5 to TRBJ1-5; 7 nucleotides agree with TRBD1. The CDR3 loop spans 13 amino acids. The trim removed 8 bases at V and 4 bases at J, leaving 5 bases unmatched. Germline assignment: CDR1 MNHEY and CDR2 SVGAGI.

The chain has TRBV4-1 and TRBJ2-6, with 14 bases that match TRBD2. CDR3 length: 19 residues. Germline CDR1 and CDR2: MGHRA and YSYEKL. V dropped 1 base and J dropped 2; count of bases not matched to a gene: 4. CDR3 bases: TGCGCCAGCAGCCAAGGGACTAGCGGGAGGAGTCCTGGGGCCAACGTCCTGACTTTC. It specifies CASSQGTSGRSPGANVLTF.

The rearrangement uses TRBV30 and TRBJ1-1; 7 positions match TRBD1. V dropped 2 bases and J dropped 3; count of bases not matched to a gene: 15. Germline assignment: CDR1 GTSNPN and CDR2 SVGIG (reference sequence). The CDR3 covers 17 residues. CDR3 DNA: TGTGCCTGGAGTCCACTCAGGGGGTCGGGGCGTGACACTGAAGCTTTCTTT. It yields the protein CAWSPLRGSGRDTEAFF.

The chain employs TRBV2 and TRBJ2-3; 8 bases map to TRBD2. Germline-derived CDR1 and CDR2 are SNHLY and FYNNEI. The CDR3 length is 13 residues. Trimming took 7 bases from V and 3 from J; bases not matched to a gene: 3. Written as DNA, the CDR3 is TGTGCCAGCAAAGGGACTAGGACAGATACGCAGTATTTT. It yields the protein CASKGTRTDTQYF.

V is TRBV6-1 and J is TRBJ2-7; tentative D call: TRBD1 (5 bases). Germline-derived CDR1 and CDR2 are MNHNS and SASEGT. The CDR3 runs 15 residues. Trimming took 7 bases from V and 0 from J, leaving 16 bases between them. The CDR3: CASTRTGSDSYEQYF. CDR3 sequence (DNA): TGTGCCAGCACACGAACAGGATCCGACTCCTACGAGCAGTACTTC.

The table lists this clone with a few counts. J is TRBJ1-2 and V is TRBV5-4; 9 bases are shared with TRBD1. Germline values: CDR1 SGHNT, CDR2 YYREEE (reference sequence). The CDR3 covers 14 residues. J gave up 6 bases and V 4 bases, and 7 bases lay outside the gene matches. The CDR3 reads CASSRTGEGHGYTF. The CDR3 DNA is TGTGCCAGCAGCAGGACAGGGGAAGGGCATGGCTACACCTTC.

The chain has TRBV5-1 and TRBJ2-1; 9 positions agree with TRBD2. CDR3 length: 17 amino acids. Germline V lookup: CDR1 SGHRS, CDR2 YFSETQ. With 0 bases clipped from V and 5 bases from J, the junction kept 9 bases outside the gene matches. The CDR3 nucleotides read TGCGCCAGCAGCTTGGCTGTAGCGGGGGCCAGAGACAATGAGCAGTTCTTC. This codes for CASSLAVAGARDNEQFF. Full variable domain (outside the CDR3, taken from reference TRBV5-1 and TRBJ2-1): KAGVTQTPRYLIKTRGQQVTLSCSPISGHRSVSWYQQTPGQGLQFLFEYFSETQRNKGNFPGRFSGRQFSNSRSEMNVSTLELGDSALYLCASSLAVAGARDNEQFFGPGTRLTVL.

This sequence joins TRBV7-2 and TRBJ2-1, with D perhaps TRBD2 (5 bases). The germline V gene encodes CDR1 SGHTA and CDR2 FQGNSA. CDR3 length: 16 residues. V was trimmed by 0 bases and J by 9 bases, leaving 18 bases between them. The CDR3 bases are TGTGCCAGCAGCTTAGCCGGGGTCTTGGGAGTGGGTGAGCAGTTCTTC. This codes for CASSLAGVLGVGEQFF.

This chain joins TRBV30 and TRBJ1-2, with unresolved D. Trimming cost V 2 bases and J 4 bases, with 14 bases left between them. The CDR3 extends over 14 amino acids. Germline lookup yields CDR1 GTSNPN and CDR2 SVGIG (reference sequence). The CDR3 spells CAWSRRQDIYGYTF. CDR3 nucleotides: TGTGCCTGGAGTCGAAGGCAGGATATCTATGGCTACACCTTC.